These T cell receptor beta chains were read from a single sample in a study of blood T cell repertoires in COVID-19. The protocol was immunoSEQ multiplex PCR, while the TCRdb copy is restricted to in-frame clones and leaves out a portion. The profile covers over 110,000 clones, with more than 60% appearing a single time and approximately 2% taken by the ten largest. The sample comprised peripheral blood. The receptors derive from an older woman with acute or convalescent COVID-19. CDR3s include the opening cysteine and the closing phenylalanine or tryptophan. Some rows mark clone size as missing; the rest say once, few, many or name a class of expanded clone.

clone_size	v_call	j_call	cdr3_aa
.	TRBV5-1	TRBJ1-2	CASSLIGDSYTF
.	TRBV27	TRBJ1-1	CASSTRSGTEAFF
.	TRBV27	TRBJ2-7	CASSESSGTLSYEQYF
.	TRBV11-2	TRBJ2-2	CASSLAPGLAGELFF
.	TRBV30	TRBJ1-2	CAWSVRGGAASGYTF
.	TRBV27	TRBJ2-3	CASTPSVRDTQYF
.	TRBV5-1	TRBJ2-1	CASSLIILGLAGGNEQFF
.	TRBV2	TRBJ2-7	CARGEGKDEQYF
once	TRBV19	TRBJ1-1	CASSISVNTEAFF
.	TRBV27	TRBJ1-2	CASSPNGGRYGYTF
.	TRBV5-1	TRBJ2-3	CASSFGIRQGADTQYF
.	TRBV5-1	TRBJ2-7	CASSLASGGLGEQYF
.	TRBV6-5	TRBJ1-5	CASRGTGTNQPQHF
few	TRBV7-9	TRBJ2-1	CASSLYRGKDNEQFF
.	TRBV28	TRBJ1-2	CASSRTGRGGYTF
.	TRBV6-5	TRBJ1-1	CASSYSNRGRGFF
few	TRBV4-1	TRBJ2-2	CASSLLAGSTGELFF
few	TRBV19	TRBJ1-6	CASRGTGNNSPLHF
.	TRBV5-1	TRBJ1-6	CASSLEGARNSPLHF
few	TRBV18	TRBJ2-7	CASSRASGSYEQYF
few	TRBV30	TRBJ2-7	CAWRGTEFPVHEQYF
.	TRBV5-8	TRBJ2-7	CASSFGKGESSYEQYF
.	TRBV6-6	TRBJ1-5	CASSRLTGIHTASQPQHF
.	TRBV20-1	TRBJ2-7	CSVSQNEQYF
.	TRBV6-5	TRBJ2-3	CASSYSGAGPPNTQYF
.	TRBV4-2	TRBJ2-7	CASSQDLTSGYYEQYF
.	TRBV27	TRBJ1-5	CASSLSTVGNQPQHF
.	TRBV7-2	TRBJ2-7	CASSSKRNPYEQYF
.	TRBV27	TRBJ1-3	CASSLTGGRLSGNTIYF
.	TRBV2	TRBJ2-1	CASEEVRGTGIHEQFF
.	TRBV6-5	TRBJ2-3	CASSYDRDTQYF
few	TRBV19	TRBJ1-1	CASDRGKGEAFF
.	TRBV5-1	TRBJ2-3	CASSLVAGGRNTQYF
.	TRBV2	TRBJ2-3	CASDRDLGTDTQYF
.	TRBV12-5	TRBJ2-3	CASGLGAGGQDTQYF
.	TRBV4-2	TRBJ2-1	CASSHDPSGAAFNNEQFF
.	TRBV19	TRBJ1-2	CASSIRHSLRYGYTF
.	TRBV29-1	TRBJ2-1	CSVASGYNEQFF
many	TRBV15	TRBJ2-1	CATSRDRGGRLNEQFF
few	TRBV27	TRBJ2-3	CASSLFAGGPTSTDTQYF
.	TRBV10-3	TRBJ1-1	CAISDRDRLNTEAFF
.	TRBV2	TRBJ1-5	CASSPRSRSNQPQHF
.	TRBV6-1	TRBJ2-5	CASSEYAAGVRETQYF